The clone carrying this T cell receptor (beta chain) qualifies as medium-sized (0.01 to 0.1%). MiXCR was run by TCRdb on the RT-PCR reads, yielding one entry per CDR3 protein. The sample consists of about 190,000 distinct CDR3 sequences, approximately 15% of them appearing once. These data originate in a study of response to subunit inactivated influenza vaccine. The V gene's germline CDR1 is MGHDK and CDR2 SYGVNS. V lost 1 base, J lost 6 bases, and 3 bases stayed unmatched. The CDR3 spans 14 residues. The sequence was collected from a man in his forties or fifties who received an inactivated influenza vaccine. This chain joins TRBV25-1 and TRBJ1-2, with 9 nucleotides matching TRBD1. Source: CD8+ T cells sorted from PBMCs, taken roughly 5 days after vaccination. As DNA, the CDR3 is TGTGCCAGCAGTGAATCCGGGACAGGGAATGGCTACACCTTC. Its protein is CASSESGTGNGYTF.